The 4 T cell receptor beta chains below all came from one sample that was sequenced in a study of cytomegalovirus exposure and HLA in healthy donors. PCR used 60 Vbeta primers and 13 Jbeta primers. Here immunoSEQ multiplex PCR was the method, and the copy in TCRdb shows in-frame clones only, minus some. The sample records over 130,000 clones, around 75% being singletons. The sequenced sample consisted of PBMCs. These TCRs come from a woman aged 30 to 39 in good health and CMV-seronegative.

There are a few counts of this clone. This chain links TRBV4-1 with TRBJ2-4; TRBD1 is a possible D gene (6 bases). The CDR3 has 17 amino acids. Deletions cut 1 base from V and 9 bases from J, with 22 bases between. Per germline, CDR1 MGHRA and CDR2 YSYEKL. CDR3 coding DNA: TGCGCCAGCAGCCAAGGAGCCAGGGGCGCGGGTATTAGCATTCAGTACTTC. Its translation: CASSQGARGAGISIQYF.

This clone was counted a single time. The chain combines TRBV5-4 with TRBJ2-3; 16 bases are shared with TRBD2. Germline V gene sequence: CDR1 SGHNT, CDR2 YYREEE (reference sequence). CDR3 size: 20 residues. With 3 bases clipped from V and 2 bases from J, the junction kept 12 bases outside the gene matches. CDR3 in amino acids: CASSSLGGTSGRAPTDTQYF. Here the CDR3 DNA reads TGTGCCAGCAGCTCTCTGGGGGGGACTAGCGGGAGGGCCCCCACAGATACGCAGTATTTT.

V is TRBV11-2 and J is TRBJ2-7; 7 bases are a match to TRBD2. This CDR3 contains 14 residues. The germline V gene has CDR1 SGHAT and CDR2 FQNNGV. The trim removed 4 bases at V and 4 bases at J, leaving 7 bases unmatched. CDR3 loop: CASSSTVGGYEQYF. The CDR3 nucleotides read TGTGCCAGCAGCTCGACGGTGGGAGGGTACGAGCAGTACTTC.

The chain carries TRBV10-3 and TRBJ1-5; possible D gene TRBD1, 6 bases. Germline loops: CDR1 ENHRY, CDR2 SYGVKD. Trimming cost V 0 bases and J 4 bases, with 13 bases left between them. This CDR3 is 16 amino acids long. The CDR3 nucleotides are TGTGCCATCAGTGAGTCTGGGGGGGCTAGAAATCAGCCCCAGCATTTT. Encoded protein: CAISESGGARNQPQHF.